These 16 T cell receptor beta chains were sequenced from one sample in a study of blood T cells in healthy people across ages. Through a sample-barcoded 5' primer and a J-beta primer mix, a second PCR was run for roughly 6 to 12 cycles. TCRdb reprocessed the 5' RACE reads with MiXCR, giving one entry per CDR3 protein. The sample has 590,000 or so distinct CDR3 sequences, around 31% seen once. The sequenced sample consisted of blood. These receptors were collected from a woman older than 75 in good health.

This clonotype was counted at least ten times. This chain uses TRBV5-1 with TRBJ1-2; the D gene is possibly TRBD1 (6 bases). The CDR3 has 15 residues. Germline V gene lookup returns CDR1 SGHRS and CDR2 YFSETQ. The ends were cut back, 4 bases at V and 6 bases at J, with 19 bases in the middle. CDR3: CASSATVQGGDGYTF. DNA for the CDR3: TGCGCCAGCAGCGCAACAGTACAGGGCGGGGATGGCTACACCTTC. The full variable domain, in which reference TRBV5-1 and TRBJ1-2 provide the parts outside the CDR3, is KAGVTQTPRYLIKTRGQQVTLSCSPISGHRSVSWYQQTPGQGLQFLFEYFSETQRNKGNFPGRFSGRQFSNSRSEMNVSTLELGDSALYLCASSATVQGGDGYTFGSGTRLTVV.

This clonotype was observed many times. This sequence joins TRBV6-5 and TRBJ1-2; a possible D gene is TRBD1 (5 bases). The CDR3 contains 15 residues. Per germline, CDR1 MNHEY and CDR2 SVGAGI. V lost 6 bases and J 2 bases, leaving 16 bases between the germline ends. CDR3 in amino acids: CASRSTGTGNYGYTF. The CDR3 bases are TGTGCCAGCAGATCTACGGGGACGGGCAACTATGGCTACACCTTC.

The V and J genes are TRBV7-2 and TRBJ1-1, with a possible D match to TRBD1 (6 bases). Germline V gene sequence: CDR1 SGHTA, CDR2 FQGNSA. V was trimmed by 0 bases and J by 6 bases, leaving 14 bases between them. CDR3 length: 15 amino acids. The CDR3 DNA reads TGTGCCAGCAGCTTAGCCTTCAGGGGCGCGGCTGAAGCTTTCTTT. It is translated as CASSLAFRGAAEAFF.

Many counts were recorded for this clonotype. The J gene is TRBJ1-5, the V gene TRBV7-2; tentatively, D is TRBD1 (6 bases). The CDR3 totals 17 residues. Trimming took 1 base from V and 0 from J, leaving 13 bases between them. Germline V lookup: CDR1 SGHTA, CDR2 FQGNSA. For the CDR3, the DNA is TGTGCCAGCAGCTTAGAACAGGGCAGCTATAGCAATCAGCCCCAGCATTTT. Translating gives CASSLEQGSYSNQPQHF. Supplemented by reference TRBV7-2 and TRBJ1-5, the full variable domain reads GAGVSQSPSNKVTEKGKDVELRCDPISGHTALYWYRQSLGQGLEFLIYFQGNSAPDKSGLPSDRFSAERTGGSVSTLTIQRTQQEDSAVYLCASSLEQGSYSNQPQHFGDGTRLSIL.

The table lists this clonotype with many counts. This chain uses TRBV5-1 with TRBJ1-2; TRBD1 agrees at 7 bases. The J segment lost 3 bases and the V segment lost 0 bases, leaving 2 bases of the junction unmatched. Germline V lookup: CDR1 SGHRS, CDR2 YFSETQ. The CDR3 is 14 residues long. The DNA of the CDR3 is TGCGCCAGCAGCTTGGCCGGGACAGACTATGGCTACACCTTC. It translates to CASSLAGTDYGYTF. Full variable domain (outside the CDR3, taken from reference TRBV5-1 and TRBJ1-2): KAGVTQTPRYLIKTRGQQVTLSCSPISGHRSVSWYQQTPGQGLQFLFEYFSETQRNKGNFPGRFSGRQFSNSRSEMNVSTLELGDSALYLCASSLAGTDYGYTFGSGTRLTVV.

The rearrangement links TRBV7-2 to TRBJ2-1, with D uncertain. V was pared by 5 bases and J by 6 bases, with 11 bases between. CDR1 and CDR2 (germline): SGHTA, FQGNSA. CDR3 length: 13 residues. CDR3 loop: CASSRAGPNEQFF. The CDR3, as DNA: TGTGCCAGCAGCCGTGCAGGCCCCAATGAGCAGTTCTTC. The whole variable domain, filled in from reference TRBV7-2 and TRBJ2-1, reads GAGVSQSPSNKVTEKGKDVELRCDPISGHTALYWYRQSLGQGLEFLIYFQGNSAPDKSGLPSDRFSAERTGGSVSTLTIQRTQQEDSAVYLCASSRAGPNEQFFGPGTRLTVL.

This chain links TRBV30 with TRBJ1-2; 7 bases are a match to TRBD1. Unmatched junction bases numbered 11, after V lost 8 bases and J lost 2 bases. This CDR3 is built from 14 residues. Looked up from germline, CDR1 is GTSNPN and CDR2 is SVGIG (reference sequence). CDR3 in DNA: TGTGCCCTTGGAGTGATAGGGGGCAACTATGGCTACACCTTC. It codes for CALGVIGGNYGYTF.

This clonotype was observed many times. The gene calls are TRBV28 and TRBJ2-1; no clear D gene. Germline-derived CDR1 and CDR2 are MDHEN and SYDVKM. The CDR3 extends over 12 amino acids. The germline V and J ends were trimmed by 7 bases and 9 bases, with 13 bases remaining between them. The CDR3 here is CASTTGPVEQFF. CDR3 in DNA: TGTGCCAGCACCACTGGACCTGTTGAGCAGTTCTTC.

This clonotype came up many times. A clone one base away is much larger, so this may be a read error. J is TRBJ1-4 and V is TRBV20-1, with 7 bases identical to TRBD1. The CDR3 loop spans 15 amino acids. CDR1 and CDR2 from the germline V gene are DFQATT and SNEGSKA (reference sequence). This chain's CDR3 is CSAREYRDSHEKRFF. The CDR3 region has the DNA TGCAGTGCTAGAGAGTACCGGGACAGTCATGAAAAACGGTTTTTT.

V gene TRBV7-9 combines with J gene TRBJ2-1, with a tentative D call TRBD2 (6 bases). Per germline, CDR1 SEHNR and CDR2 FQNEAQ (reference sequence). The CDR3 covers 15 residues. Trimming left V 3 bases short and J 5 bases short, with 14 bases between. CDR3 region: CASSLLPRGNNEQFF. The DNA of the CDR3 is TGTGCCAGCAGCTTGCTACCCCGGGGGAACAATGAGCAGTTCTTC.

This clonotype was counted at least ten times. V and J are TRBV5-1 and TRBJ2-7, with 7 bases fitting TRBD2. Germline trimming cut 5 bases from V and 3 bases from J; bases unmatched to any gene: 11. Germline V CDR1 and CDR2: SGHRS, YFSETQ. CDR3 length: 15 amino acids. The CDR3: CASSREGSNFYEQYF. CDR3 in DNA: TGCGCCAGCAGTAGGGAGGGGTCCAATTTCTACGAGCAGTACTTC.

With respect to this clonotype: It may be a read error: a sequence one base away is much more abundant. The chain is built from TRBV20-1 and TRBJ2-4; TRBD2 matches at 9 bases. In germline, CDR1 is DFQATT, CDR2 SNEGSKA (reference sequence). V gave up 1 base and J gave up 13 bases; unmatched junction bases: 11. This CDR3 comprises 14 residues. The CDR3 DNA reads as TGCAGTGCTAGAGTTGCGGGGGGGGGCAATGAGCAGTACTTC. Protein product: CSARVAGGGNEQYF.

The sample holds many counts of this clonotype. The chain joins TRBV11-2 to TRBJ2-5; no clear D gene. This CDR3 spans 14 amino acids. Trimming took 5 bases from V and 2 from J, leaving 12 bases between them. The V gene's germline CDR1 is SGHAT and CDR2 FQNNGV. CDR3 residues: CASSRAYGQETQYF. CDR3 coding DNA: TGTGCCAGCAGCCGAGCATATGGTCAAGAGACCCAGTACTTC.

To note about this clonotype: Being one base from a much bigger clone, this may be a read error. V usage is TRBV10-3 and J usage is TRBJ1-2; possible D gene TRBD1, 5 bases. Between the trimmed V and J ends, which lost 3 bases and 4 bases, there was a span of 12 bases. Germline loops: CDR1 ENHRY, CDR2 SYGVKD. The CDR3 runs to 14 residues. This CDR3 reads CAISDPTVIYGYTF. The CDR3 bases are TGTGCCATCAGTGACCCGACAGTGATCTATGGCTACACCTTC.

As to this clonotype: With a much larger clone just one base away, this may be a read error. V is TRBV7-6 and J is TRBJ2-5, with D maybe TRBD2 (7 bases). The CDR3 extends over 16 amino acids. The germline V gene encodes CDR1 SGHVS and CDR2 FNYEAQ. V lost 10 bases and J lost 5, with 26 bases in between. The DNA for the CDR3 is TGTGCCATAGGCAAGGGGGGAGCGGGGCCTTGGGAGACCCAGTACTTC. Encoded protein: CAIGKGGAGPWETQYF.

This clonotype has ten or more counts. The chain recombines TRBV6-6 with TRBJ1-4; D gene ambiguous. V lost 5 bases and J 4 bases, leaving 11 bases between the germline ends. This CDR3 region has 14 residues. The germline V gene has CDR1 MNHNY and CDR2 SVGAGI (reference sequence). CDR3 loop: CASSLTDRNEKLFF. The CDR3 nucleotides read TGTGCCAGCAGTCTCACGGACCGTAATGAAAAACTGTTTTTT.